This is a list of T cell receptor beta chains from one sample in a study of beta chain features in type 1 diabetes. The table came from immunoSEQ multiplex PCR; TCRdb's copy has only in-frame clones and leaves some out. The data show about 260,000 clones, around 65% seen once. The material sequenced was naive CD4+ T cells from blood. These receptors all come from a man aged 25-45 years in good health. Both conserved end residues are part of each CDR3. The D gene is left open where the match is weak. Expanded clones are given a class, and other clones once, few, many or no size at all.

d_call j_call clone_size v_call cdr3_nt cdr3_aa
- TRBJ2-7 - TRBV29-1 TGCAGCGTATCGGACACGCCGAGCTCCTACGAGCAGTACTTC CSVSDTPSSYEQYF
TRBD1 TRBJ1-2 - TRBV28 TGTGCCAGCAGGGGGACAGGGAGGGACTATGGCTACACCTTC CASRGTGRDYGYTF
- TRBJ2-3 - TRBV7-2 TGTGCCAGCAGCCTAAGGACAGATACGCAGTATTTT CASSLRTDTQYF
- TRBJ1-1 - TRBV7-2 TGTGCCAGCAGCCTAGGACGTAACACTGAAGCTTTCTTT CASSLGRNTEAFF
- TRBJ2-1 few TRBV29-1 TGCAGCGTCGGGTATACAAATGAGCAGTTCTTC CSVGYTNEQFF
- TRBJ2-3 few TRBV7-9 TGTGCCGGGGGACTTTCCTTCACAGATACGCAGTATTTT CAGGLSFTDTQYF
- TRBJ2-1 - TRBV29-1 TGCAGCGTTGAGGTGTACAATGAGCAGTTCTTC CSVEVYNEQFF
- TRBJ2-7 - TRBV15 TGTGCCACCAGCAGAGATTTAGGAGGCTACGAGCAGTACTTC CATSRDLGGYEQYF
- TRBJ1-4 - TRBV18 TGTGCCAGCTCACCACCGGGTGAAAAACTGTTTTTT CASSPPGEKLFF
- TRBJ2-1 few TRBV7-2 TGTGCCAGCAGAAGCGGAGGAGGCTCCTACAATGAGCAGTTCTTC CASRSGGGSYNEQFF
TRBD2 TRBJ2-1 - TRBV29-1 TGCAGCGTTGTTGGCGGGAGGGCGAGAGAGCAGTTCTTC CSVVGGRAREQFF
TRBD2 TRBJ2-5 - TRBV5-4 TGTGCCAGCAGTAAGACTAGGGAGGGGACCCAGTACTTC CASSKTREGTQYF
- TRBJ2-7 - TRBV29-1 TGCAGCGTTGAAGGGCAGGGCCTCGGGGAGCAGTACTTC CSVEGQGLGEQYF
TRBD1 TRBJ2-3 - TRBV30 TGTGCCTGGAGTGTCACAGGGGGACGGGAATTGAATACGCAGTATTTT CAWSVTGGRELNTQYF
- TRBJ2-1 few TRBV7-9 TGTGCCAGCAGCCAGGAAGGGGGCTCCTACAATGAGCAGTTCTTC CASSQEGGSYNEQFF
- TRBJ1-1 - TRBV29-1 TGCAGCGTTAAAAGGGACCGAGGGGGCACTGAAGCTTTCTTT CSVKRDRGGTEAFF
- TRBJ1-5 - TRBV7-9 TGTGCCAGCAGCTTAGGAGGCGGCCAGCCCCAGCATTTT CASSLGGGQPQHF
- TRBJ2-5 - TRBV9 TGTGCCAGCAGCCCCCGACGCGGCCAAGAGACCCAGTACTTC CASSPRRGQETQYF
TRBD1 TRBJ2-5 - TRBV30 TGTGCCTGGGCGGTAGACAGGGCTGGGACCCAGTACTTC CAWAVDRAGTQYF
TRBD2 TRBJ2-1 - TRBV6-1 TGTGCCAGCAGCTCGACTAGCGGGGGTAACAATGAGCAGTTCTTC CASSSTSGGNNEQFF
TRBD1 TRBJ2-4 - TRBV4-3 TGCGCCAGCAGCCAAAACAGGGGAGACATTCAGTACTTC CASSQNRGDIQYF
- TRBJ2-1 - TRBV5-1 TGCGCCAGCACCGCCCGGGACTTCTCCTACAATGAGCAGTTCTTC CASTARDFSYNEQFF
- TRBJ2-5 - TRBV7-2 TGTGCCAGCAGCTTACCTTCGGAGACCCAGTACTTC CASSLPSETQYF
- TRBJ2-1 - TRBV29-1 TGCAGCGTTTTCGGTCCCAGGCAGTTCTTC CSVFGPRQFF
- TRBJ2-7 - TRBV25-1 TGTGCCAGCAGTGATCGTTTTCCCCCGCACTACGAGCAGTACTTC CASSDRFPPHYEQYF
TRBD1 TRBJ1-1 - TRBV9 TGTGCCAGCAGCGGACAGGGGAACACTGAAGCTTTCTTT CASSGQGNTEAFF
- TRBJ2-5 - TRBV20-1 TGCAGTGCTCCAATCGGGGAGACCCAGTACTTC CSAPIGETQYF
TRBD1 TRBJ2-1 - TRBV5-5 TGTGCCAGCAGCTTGGGACAGGGGACCTACAATGAGCAGTTCTTC CASSLGQGTYNEQFF
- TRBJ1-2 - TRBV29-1 TGCAGCGTCGGAAGGGCCGGGGAGGGCTACACCTTC CSVGRAGEGYTF
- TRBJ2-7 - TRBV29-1 TGCAGCGTTGAATCGGGCTACGAGCAGTACTTC CSVESGYEQYF
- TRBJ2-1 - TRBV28 TGTGCCAGCAGCCCCCGAGGTGAGCAGTTCTTC CASSPRGEQFF
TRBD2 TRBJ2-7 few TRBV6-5 TGTGCCAGCAGTTACTCCGGACTAGCGGGAGAGTACGAGCAGTACTTC CASSYSGLAGEYEQYF